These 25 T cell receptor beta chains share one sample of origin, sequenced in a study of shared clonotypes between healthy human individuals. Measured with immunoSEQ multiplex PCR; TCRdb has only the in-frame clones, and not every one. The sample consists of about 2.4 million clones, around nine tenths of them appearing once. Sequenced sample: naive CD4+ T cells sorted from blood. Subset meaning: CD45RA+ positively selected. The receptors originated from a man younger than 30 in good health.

The DNA of the CDR3 is TGTGCCTGGAGTGTAGGTGGGGCAGGGGGAAATCTTGATGGCTACACCTTC. It is translated as CAWSVGGAGGNLDGYTF. The rearrangement joins TRBV30 to TRBJ1-2; 7 positions match TRBD1. The CDR3 is made up of 17 amino acids. After removal of 0 bases from V and 6 bases from J, the junction contained 16 bases not matched to a gene. Looked up from germline, CDR1 is GTSNPN and CDR2 is SVGIG (reference sequence).

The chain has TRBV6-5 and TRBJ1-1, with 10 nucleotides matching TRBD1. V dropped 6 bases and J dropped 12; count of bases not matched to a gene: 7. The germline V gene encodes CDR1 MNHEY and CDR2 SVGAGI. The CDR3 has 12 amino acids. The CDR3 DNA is TGTGCCAGCAGGCGGGACAGGGGAAGGACTTTCTTT. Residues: CASRRDRGRTFF.

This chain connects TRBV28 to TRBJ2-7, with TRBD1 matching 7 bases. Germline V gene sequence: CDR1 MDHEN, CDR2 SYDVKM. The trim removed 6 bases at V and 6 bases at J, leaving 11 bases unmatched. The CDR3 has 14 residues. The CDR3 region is CASRGQPFSSEQYF. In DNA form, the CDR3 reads TGTGCCAGCAGGGGACAGCCCTTTTCTTCCGAGCAGTACTTC.

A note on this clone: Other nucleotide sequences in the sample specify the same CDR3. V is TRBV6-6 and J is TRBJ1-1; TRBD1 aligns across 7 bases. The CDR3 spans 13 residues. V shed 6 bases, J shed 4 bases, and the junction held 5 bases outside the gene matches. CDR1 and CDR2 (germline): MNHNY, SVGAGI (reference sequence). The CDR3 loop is CASSRQGSTEAFF. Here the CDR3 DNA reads TGTGCCAGCAGCAGACAGGGTAGCACTGAAGCTTTCTTT.

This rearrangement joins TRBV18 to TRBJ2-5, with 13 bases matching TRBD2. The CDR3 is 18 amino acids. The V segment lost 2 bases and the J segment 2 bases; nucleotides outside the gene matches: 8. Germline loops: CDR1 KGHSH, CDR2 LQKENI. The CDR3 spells CASSPKGLAGSGQETQYF. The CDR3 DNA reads TGTGCCAGCTCACCAAAGGGACTAGCGGGATCCGGACAAGAGACCCAGTACTTC. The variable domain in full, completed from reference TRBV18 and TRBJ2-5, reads NAGVMQNPRHLVRRRGQEARLRCSPMKGHSHVYWYRQLPEEGLKFMVYLQKENIIDESGMPKERFSAEFPKEGPSILRIQQVVRGDSAAYFCASSPKGLAGSGQETQYFGPGTRLLVL.

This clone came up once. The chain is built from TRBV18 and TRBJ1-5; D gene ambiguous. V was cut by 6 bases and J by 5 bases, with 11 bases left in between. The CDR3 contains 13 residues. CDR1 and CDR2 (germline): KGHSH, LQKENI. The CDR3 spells CASSFQVDQPQHF. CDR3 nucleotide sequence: TGTGCCAGCTCTTTCCAGGTTGATCAGCCCCAGCATTTT. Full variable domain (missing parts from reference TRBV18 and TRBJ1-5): NAGVMQNPRHLVRRRGQEARLRCSPMKGHSHVYWYRQLPEEGLKFMVYLQKENIIDESGMPKERFSAEFPKEGPSILRIQQVVRGDSAAYFCASSFQVDQPQHFGDGTRLSIL.

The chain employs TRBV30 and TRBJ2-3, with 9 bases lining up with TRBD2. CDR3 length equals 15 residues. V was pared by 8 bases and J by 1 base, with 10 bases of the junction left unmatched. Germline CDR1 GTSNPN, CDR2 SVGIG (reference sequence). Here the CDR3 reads CARTGREGGTDTQYF. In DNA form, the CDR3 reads TGTGCCCGGACCGGGCGGGAGGGTGGCACAGATACGCAGTATTTT.

The CDR3 protein is CASSYSRVSYNSPLHF. CDR3 in DNA: TGTGCCAGCAGTTACTCGAGGGTCTCCTATAATTCACCCCTCCACTTT. The V and J genes are TRBV6-6 and TRBJ1-6; D is uncertain. V lost 0 bases to trimming and J lost 0 bases, with 6 bases between them. This CDR3 comprises 16 residues. From germline, CDR1 is MNHNY and CDR2 SVGAGI (reference sequence).

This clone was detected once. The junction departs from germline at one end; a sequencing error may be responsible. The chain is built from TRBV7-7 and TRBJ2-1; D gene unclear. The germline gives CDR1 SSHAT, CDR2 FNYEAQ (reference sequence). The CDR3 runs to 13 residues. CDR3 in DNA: TGTGCTAGCAGCCGAACCGAATGGGGAGAGCAGTTCTTC. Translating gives CASSRTEWGEQFF.

This CDR3 reads CASSVEVGSYEQYF. Written as DNA, the CDR3 is TGTGCCAGCAGCGTAGAGGTAGGATCCTACGAGCAGTACTTC. The J gene is TRBJ2-7, the V gene TRBV9; the D is unclear. Trimming removed 0 bases from V and 1 base from J, with 8 bases in between. The CDR3 sequence is 14 residues long. The germline gives CDR1 SGDLS, CDR2 YYNGEE.

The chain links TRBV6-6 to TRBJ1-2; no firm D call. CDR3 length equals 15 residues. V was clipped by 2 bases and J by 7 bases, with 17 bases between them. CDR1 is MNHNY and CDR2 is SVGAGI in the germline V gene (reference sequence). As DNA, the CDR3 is TGTGCCAGCAGTTACGGCGGAGCTGAGGTTGGTGGCTACACCTTC. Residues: CASSYGGAEVGGYTF.

The DNA of the CDR3 is TGTGCCAGCACCTCCGTAGAGTCCAAAAACATTCAGTACTTC. Encoded protein: CASTSVESKNIQYF. This chain joins TRBV6-6 and TRBJ2-4; D is unclear. The CDR3 runs 14 residues. The ends were cut back, 7 bases at V and 2 bases at J, with 12 bases in the middle. Germline CDR1 is MNHNY and CDR2 is SVGAGI (reference sequence).

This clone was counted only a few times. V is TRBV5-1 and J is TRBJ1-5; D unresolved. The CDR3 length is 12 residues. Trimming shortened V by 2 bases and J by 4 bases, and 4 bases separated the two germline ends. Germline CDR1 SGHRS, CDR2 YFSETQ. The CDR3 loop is CASSFPNQPQHF. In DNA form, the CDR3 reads TGCGCCAGCAGCTTCCCAAATCAGCCCCAGCATTTT.

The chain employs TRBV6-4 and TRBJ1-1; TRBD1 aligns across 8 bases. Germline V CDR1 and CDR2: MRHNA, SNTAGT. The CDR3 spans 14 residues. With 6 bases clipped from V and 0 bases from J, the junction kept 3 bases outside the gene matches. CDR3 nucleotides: TGTGCCAGCAGACAGGACAGGGTGAACACTGAAGCTTTCTTT. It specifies CASRQDRVNTEAFF.

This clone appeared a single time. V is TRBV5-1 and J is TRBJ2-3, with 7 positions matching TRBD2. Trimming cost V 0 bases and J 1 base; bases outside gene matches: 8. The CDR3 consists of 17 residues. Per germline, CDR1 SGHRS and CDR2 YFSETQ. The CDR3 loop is CASSLGVASGGTDTQYF. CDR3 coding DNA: TGCGCCAGCAGCTTGGGGGTCGCTAGCGGAGGCACAGATACGCAGTATTTT.

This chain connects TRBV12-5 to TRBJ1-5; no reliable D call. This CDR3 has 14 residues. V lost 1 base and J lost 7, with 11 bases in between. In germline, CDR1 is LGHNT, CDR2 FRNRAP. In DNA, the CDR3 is TGTGCTAGTGGTTTGGGTTTATTGGGGCAGCCCCAGCATTTT. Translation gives CASGLGLLGQPQHF.

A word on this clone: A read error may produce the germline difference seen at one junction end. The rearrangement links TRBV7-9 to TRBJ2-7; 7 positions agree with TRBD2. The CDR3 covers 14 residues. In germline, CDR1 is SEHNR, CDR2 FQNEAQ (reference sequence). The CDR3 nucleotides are TGTGCCAGCAGCAACCGGGACTACTCCGACGAGCAGTACTTC. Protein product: CASSNRDYSDEQYF.

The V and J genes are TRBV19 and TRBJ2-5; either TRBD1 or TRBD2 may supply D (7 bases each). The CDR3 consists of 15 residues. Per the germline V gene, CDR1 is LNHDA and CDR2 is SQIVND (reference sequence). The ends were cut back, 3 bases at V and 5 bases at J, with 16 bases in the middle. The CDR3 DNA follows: TGTGCCAGTAGTATCATGCAGGGGGGGGAGGAGACCCAGTACTTC. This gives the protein CASSIMQGGEETQYF.

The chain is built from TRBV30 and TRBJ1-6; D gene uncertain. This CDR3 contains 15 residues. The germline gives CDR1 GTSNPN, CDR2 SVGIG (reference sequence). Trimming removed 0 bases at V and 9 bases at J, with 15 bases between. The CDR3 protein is CAWSVQTASGSPLHF. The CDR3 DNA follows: TGTGCCTGGAGTGTACAAACAGCAAGCGGTTCACCCCTCCACTTT.

The CDR3 protein is CATRSGELPNNQPQHF. DNA of the CDR3: TGCGCCACCCGCTCCGGGGAGCTGCCAAATAATCAGCCCCAGCATTTT. The chain uses TRBV10-2 and TRBJ1-5; D remains ambiguous. CDR3 length: 16 residues. The germline CDR1 and CDR2 sequences are WSHSY and SAAADI. V was cut by 10 bases and J by 4 bases, with 23 bases left in between.

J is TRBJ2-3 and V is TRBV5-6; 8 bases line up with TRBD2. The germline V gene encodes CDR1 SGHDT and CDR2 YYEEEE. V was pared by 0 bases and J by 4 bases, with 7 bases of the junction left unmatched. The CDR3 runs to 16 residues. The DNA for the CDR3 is TGTGCCAGCAGCTTGGTATCGGGAGGGCCCCCAGATACGCAGTATTTT. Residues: CASSLVSGGPPDTQYF.

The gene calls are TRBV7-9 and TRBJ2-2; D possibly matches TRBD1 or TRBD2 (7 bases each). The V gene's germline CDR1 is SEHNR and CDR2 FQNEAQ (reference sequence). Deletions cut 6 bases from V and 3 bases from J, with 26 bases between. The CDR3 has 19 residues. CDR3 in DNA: TGTGCCAGCAGATTGACGACAGGGAGGGCTAGGACCTACACCGGGGAGCTGTTTTTT. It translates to CASRLTTGRARTYTGELFF.

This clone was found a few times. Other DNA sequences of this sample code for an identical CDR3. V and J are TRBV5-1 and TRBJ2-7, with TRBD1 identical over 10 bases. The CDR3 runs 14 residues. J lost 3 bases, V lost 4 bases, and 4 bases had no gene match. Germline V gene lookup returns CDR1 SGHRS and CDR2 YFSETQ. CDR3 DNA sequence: TGCGCCAGCAGCACGGGACAGGGGCTCTACGAGCAGTACTTC. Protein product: CASSTGQGLYEQYF.

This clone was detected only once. CDR3 nucleotides: TGTGCCAGCAGCTTTTTGACAGGTCTTGAGCAGTACTTC. This encodes CASSFLTGLEQYF. The rearrangement links TRBV5-8 to TRBJ2-7, with D perhaps TRBD1 (6 bases). The CDR3 totals 13 residues. Germline assignment: CDR1 SGHTS and CDR2 YDEGEE. V was pared by 2 bases and J by 7 bases, with 13 bases between.

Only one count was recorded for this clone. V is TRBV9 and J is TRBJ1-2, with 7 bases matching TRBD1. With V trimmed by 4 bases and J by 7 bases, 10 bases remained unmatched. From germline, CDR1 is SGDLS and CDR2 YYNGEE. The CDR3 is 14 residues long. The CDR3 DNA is TGTGCCAGCAGCCCAGGACAGGATGGGGGTGGCTACACCTTC. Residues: CASSPGQDGGGYTF. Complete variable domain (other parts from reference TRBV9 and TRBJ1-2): DSGVTQTPKHLITATGQRVTLRCSPRSGDLSVYWYQQSLDQGLQFLIQYYNGEERAKGNILERFSAQQFPDLHSELNLSSLELGDSALYFCASSPGQDGGGYTFGSGTRLTVV.